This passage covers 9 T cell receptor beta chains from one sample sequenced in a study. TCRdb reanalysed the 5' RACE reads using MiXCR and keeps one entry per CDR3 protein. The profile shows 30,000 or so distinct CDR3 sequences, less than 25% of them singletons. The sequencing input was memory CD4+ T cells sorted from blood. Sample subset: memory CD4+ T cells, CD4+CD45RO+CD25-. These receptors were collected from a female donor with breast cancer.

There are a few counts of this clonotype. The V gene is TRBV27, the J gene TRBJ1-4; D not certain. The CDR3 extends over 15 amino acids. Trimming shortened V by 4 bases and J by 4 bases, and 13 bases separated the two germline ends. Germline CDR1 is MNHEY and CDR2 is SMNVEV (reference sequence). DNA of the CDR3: TGTGCCAGCAGTTGGTCAGGCGTTGATAATGAAAAACTGTTTTTT. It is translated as CASSWSGVDNEKLFF. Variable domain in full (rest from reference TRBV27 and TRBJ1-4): EAQVTQNPRYLITVTGKKLTVTCSQNMNHEYMSWYRQDPGLGLRQIYYSMNVEVTDKGDVPEGYKVSRKEKRNFPLILESPSPNQTSLYFCASSWSGVDNEKLFFGSGTQLSVL.

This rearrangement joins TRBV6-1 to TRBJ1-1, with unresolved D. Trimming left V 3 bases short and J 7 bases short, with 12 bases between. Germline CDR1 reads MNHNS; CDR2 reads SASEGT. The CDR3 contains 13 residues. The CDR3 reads CASSDIGFFEAFF. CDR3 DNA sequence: TGTGCCAGCAGTGATATAGGGTTCTTTGAAGCTTTCTTT.

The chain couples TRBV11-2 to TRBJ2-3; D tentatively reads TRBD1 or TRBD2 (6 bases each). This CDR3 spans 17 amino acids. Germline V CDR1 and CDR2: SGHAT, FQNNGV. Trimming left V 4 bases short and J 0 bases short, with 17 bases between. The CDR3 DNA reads TGTGCCAGCAGCTCCTTAGGGGGGTGGGACAGCACAGATACGCAGTATTTT. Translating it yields CASSSLGGWDSTDTQYF.

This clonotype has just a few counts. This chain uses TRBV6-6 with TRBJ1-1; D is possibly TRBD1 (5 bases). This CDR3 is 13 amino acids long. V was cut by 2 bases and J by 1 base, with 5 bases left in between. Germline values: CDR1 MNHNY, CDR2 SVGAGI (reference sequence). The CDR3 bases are TGTGCCAGCAGTTACGGGGGGAACACTGAAGCTTTCTTT. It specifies CASSYGGNTEAFF.

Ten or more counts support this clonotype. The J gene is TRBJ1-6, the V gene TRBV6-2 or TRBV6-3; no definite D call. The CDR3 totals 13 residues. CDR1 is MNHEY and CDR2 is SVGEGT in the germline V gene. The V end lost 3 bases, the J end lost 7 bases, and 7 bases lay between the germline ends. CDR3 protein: CASSYGVNSPLHF. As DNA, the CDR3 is TGTGCCAGCAGTTATGGGGTCAATTCACCCCTCCACTTT.

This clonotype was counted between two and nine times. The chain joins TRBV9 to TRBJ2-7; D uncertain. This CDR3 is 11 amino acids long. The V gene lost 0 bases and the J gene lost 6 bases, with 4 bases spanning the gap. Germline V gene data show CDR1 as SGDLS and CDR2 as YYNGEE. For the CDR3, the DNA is TGTGCCAGCAGCGTAGGTGGCGAGCAGTACTTC. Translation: CASSVGGEQYF. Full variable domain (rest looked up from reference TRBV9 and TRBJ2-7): DSGVTQTPKHLITATGQRVTLRCSPRSGDLSVYWYQQSLDQGLQFLIQYYNGEERAKGNILERFSAQQFPDLHSELNLSSLELGDSALYFCASSVGGEQYFGPGTRLTVT.

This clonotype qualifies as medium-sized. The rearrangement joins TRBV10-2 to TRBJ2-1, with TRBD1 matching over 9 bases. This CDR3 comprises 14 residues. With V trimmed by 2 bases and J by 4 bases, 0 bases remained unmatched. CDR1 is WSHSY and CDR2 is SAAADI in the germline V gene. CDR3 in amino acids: CASSEGQGYNEQFF. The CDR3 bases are TGCGCCAGCAGTGAGGGACAGGGGTACAATGAGCAGTTCTTC.

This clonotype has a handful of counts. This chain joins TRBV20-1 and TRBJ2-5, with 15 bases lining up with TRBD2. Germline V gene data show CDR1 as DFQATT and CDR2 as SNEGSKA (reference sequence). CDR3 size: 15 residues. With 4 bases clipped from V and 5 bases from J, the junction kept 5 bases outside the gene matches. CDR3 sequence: CSAKGLAGGGETQYF. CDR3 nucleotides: TGCAGTGCTAAGGGACTAGCGGGAGGCGGTGAGACCCAGTACTTC.

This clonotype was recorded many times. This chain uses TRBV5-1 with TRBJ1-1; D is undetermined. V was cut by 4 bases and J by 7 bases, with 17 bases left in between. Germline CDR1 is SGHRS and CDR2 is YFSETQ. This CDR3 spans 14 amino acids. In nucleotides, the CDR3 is TGCGCCAGCAGCCCTCCCTCGAGTCTAGGTGAAGCTTTCTTT. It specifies CASSPPSSLGEAFF.